The next 6 T cell receptor beta chains were all read from a single sample in a study of cytomegalovirus exposure and HLA in healthy donors. Profiled with immunoSEQ multiplex PCR; TCRdb holds only in-frame clones, not every one. The sample records 45,000 to 55,000 clones, approximately 85% being singletons. The source material was PBMCs. Source of these receptors: a woman aged 25-40 years in good health and CMV-seronegative.

V is TRBV9 and J is TRBJ2-2, with 7 positions matching TRBD1. V lost 6 bases and J lost 6; bases outside the gene matches: 23. Looked up from germline, CDR1 is SGDLS and CDR2 is YYNGEE. The CDR3 spans 19 residues. CDR3 amino acids: CASNQSGIPGQYVSGELFF. DNA of the CDR3: TGTGCCAGCAACCAATCGGGGATCCCGGGACAGTACGTTTCCGGGGAGCTGTTTTTT. Drawing the rest from reference TRBV9 and TRBJ2-2, the complete variable domain is DSGVTQTPKHLITATGQRVTLRCSPRSGDLSVYWYQQSLDQGLQFLIQYYNGEERAKGNILERFSAQQFPDLHSELNLSSLELGDSALYFCASNQSGIPGQYVSGELFFGEGSRLTVL.

The chain carries TRBV27 and TRBJ1-1; D is ambiguous. The CDR3 runs 13 residues. Trimming left V 2 bases short and J 4 bases short, with 8 bases between. Germline CDR1 and CDR2: MNHEY and SMNVEV (reference sequence). The CDR3 DNA reads as TGTGCCAGCAGTTTAACCAGGCTCACTGAAGCTTTCTTT. This encodes CASSLTRLTEAFF.

The CDR3 loop reads CASSGQGRLMGYTF. The CDR3 bases are TGTGCCAGCAGCGGACAGGGACGGCTAATGGGCTACACCTTC. The chain couples TRBV7-3 to TRBJ1-2; 8 bases align to TRBD1. Unmatched junction bases numbered 10, after V lost 5 bases and J lost 8 bases. Germline loops: CDR1 SGHTA, CDR2 FQGTGA. CDR3 length equals 14 residues.

The rearrangement links TRBV2 to TRBJ2-7; no clear D. Trimming shortened V by 1 base and J by 3 bases, and 7 bases separated the two germline ends. The CDR3 extends over 13 amino acids. Germline V gene lookup returns CDR1 SNHLY and CDR2 FYNNEI. The CDR3 is CASSEELFYEQYF. The CDR3 coding sequence is TGTGCCAGCAGTGAAGAACTGTTCTACGAGCAGTACTTC.

The gene calls are TRBV6-6 and TRBJ2-1; weak D call: TRBD1 (6 bases). The CDR3 loop spans 13 amino acids. In germline, CDR1 is MNHNY, CDR2 SVGAGI (reference sequence). Trimming pared 6 bases from V and 6 bases from J, leaving 12 bases between. CDR3 nucleotide sequence: TGTGCCAGCAGCCAAGGACAGCTCAATGAGCAGTTCTTC. Protein: CASSQGQLNEQFF.

This chain joins TRBV7-8 and TRBJ2-5; TRBD2 aligns across 9 bases. The CDR3 consists of 18 residues. CDR1 is SGHVS and CDR2 is FQNEAQ in the germline V gene. The V gene end was trimmed by 3 bases and the J gene end by 2 bases; junction bases not matched to a gene: 13. CDR3 sequence reads: CASSFVVPGLALQETQYF. The CDR3 DNA reads as TGTGCCAGCAGCTTCGTTGTACCGGGACTAGCCTTACAAGAGACCCAGTACTTC.